Detailed here is one T cell receptor beta chain. Its antigen is not identified. This entry belongs to a study of vaccination and CD4 T cells after COVID-19. Study in general: Testing by nasal swab PCR showed convalescent patients to be SARS-CoV-2 positive; roughly nine were mild and one was severe.

Once obtained from cultured CD4+ T cells, the DNA was sequenced using the Oncomine TCR Beta short-read assay. Using the QIAamp micro DNA kit, genomic DNA was extracted from the CD4+ T cells that had been cultured. In TCRdb, the PCR reads were re-called with MiXCR into one record per CDR3 protein. The table records 15,000 to 25,000 distinct CDR3 sequences, 38% of them present only once. V trimming: 7 bases; J trimming: 3 bases; junction bases outside the gene matches: 2. CDR1 and CDR2 from the germline V gene are LNHDA and SQIVND (reference sequence). CDR3 length equals 12 residues. As to treatment: roughly 10-day PBMC culture with coronavirus spike peptide pools or control peptides (ViraFEST assay). Expanded clonotypes were found by TCR sequencing after peptide-pool stimulation (ViraFEST).

The chain combines TRBV19 with TRBJ2-7, with TRBD1 identical over 8 bases. Sequenced: cultured CD4+ T cells from blood. The TCR sequence derives from a human donor with COVID-19. The CDR3 loop is CASTGQGYEQYF. DNA for the CDR3: TGTGCCAGTACCGGACAGGGCTACGAGCAGTACTTC. The full variable domain, with the rest looked up from reference TRBV19 and TRBJ2-7, is DGGITQSPKYLFRKEGQNVTLSCEQNLNHDAMYWYRQDPGQGLRLIYYSQIVNDFQKGDIAEGYSVSREKKESFPLTVTSAQKNPTAFYLCASTGQGYEQYFGPGTRLTVT.